A single sample is the source of the 25 T cell receptor beta chains below, sequenced in a study of T-cell reconstitution after alpha-beta-depleted transplantation in children. The library targeted TCRbeta and was prepared with unique molecular identifiers. TCRdb called the PCR reads again in MiXCR, with one record for every CDR3 protein. The sample lists approximately 520,000 distinct CDR3 sequences, approximately 32% occurring once. The specimen was PBMCs from the stem cell graft donor, collected from the stem cell graft. These receptors came from a human donor who donated a stem cell graft to a child with aplastic anemia.

This clonotype was observed a handful of times. The CDR3 spells CASSLGLAGSSYNEQFF. The CDR3 DNA follows: TGTGCCAGCAGCTTAGGGTTAGCGGGCAGCTCCTACAATGAGCAGTTCTTC. The V gene is TRBV11-1, the J gene TRBJ2-1; 7 nucleotides align to TRBD2. This CDR3 contains 17 residues. The J segment lost 0 bases and the V segment lost 1 base, leaving 6 bases of the junction unmatched. Germline CDR1 SGHAT, CDR2 FQDESV (reference sequence).

This clonotype was detected a few times. The V and J genes are TRBV12-5 and TRBJ2-7; 9 positions agree with TRBD1. V shed 5 bases and J 6 bases; nucleotides not matched to a gene: 8. Germline-derived CDR1 and CDR2 are LGHNT and FRNRAP. CDR3 length equals 14 residues. The DNA for the CDR3 is TGTGCTAGTGGTCCCGGACAGGGGTTGGGCGAGCAGTACGTC. Encoded protein: CASGPGQGLGEQYV.

The chain has TRBV13 and TRBJ2-2, with 8 bases identical to TRBD2. The junction had 19 bases not matched to a gene; V was cut back by 8 bases and J by 5 bases. From germline, CDR1 is PRHDT and CDR2 FYEKMQ (reference sequence). The CDR3 consists of 18 residues. This CDR3 reads CASAGGLAGPRGTGELFF. The CDR3 DNA is TGTGCCAGCGCCGGGGGGCTAGCGGGTCCTCGAGGTACCGGGGAGCTGTTTTTT.

This clonotype was detected a few times. The chain uses TRBV7-2 and TRBJ2-7; the match to TRBD2 covers 7 bases. CDR1 and CDR2 from the germline V gene are SGHTA and FQGNSA. The CDR3 runs to 14 residues. Trimming cost V 5 bases and J 4 bases; bases outside gene matches: 8. For the CDR3, the DNA is TGTGCCAGCAGCCCCAGCGGGAACGGGTACGAGCAGTACTTC. This gives the protein CASSPSGNGYEQYF. The complete variable domain, with remaining parts taken from reference TRBV7-2 and TRBJ2-7, reads GAGVSQSPSNKVTEKGKDVELRCDPISGHTALYWYRQSLGQGLEFLIYFQGNSAPDKSGLPSDRFSAERTGGSVSTLTIQRTQQEDSAVYLCASSPSGNGYEQYFGPGTRLTVT.

The genes are TRBV18 and TRBJ1-4; unclear D gene. V was clipped by 4 bases and J by 0 bases, with 12 bases between them. The CDR3 consists of 16 residues. The germline V gene has CDR1 KGHSH and CDR2 LQKENI. CDR3 nucleotide sequence: TGTGCCAGCTCACTAAACTCGTTTGCAACTAATGAAAAACTGTTTTTT. This gives the protein CASSLNSFATNEKLFF.

This chain joins TRBV12-3 or TRBV12-4 and TRBJ2-7; 10 bases map to TRBD2. This CDR3 is 17 amino acids long. V shed 2 bases, J shed 4 bases, and the junction held 11 bases outside the gene matches. CDR3 amino acids: CASSLQSLASGSYEQYF. The CDR3 DNA is TGTGCCAGCAGTTTACAGTCGTTGGCTAGCGGGAGTTACGAGCAGTACTTC.

CDR3: CGAGGGGYNEQFF. CDR3 coding DNA: TGCGGGGCCGGAGGGGGCGGGTACAATGAGCAGTTCTTC. The chain has TRBV29-1 and TRBJ2-1; possible D gene TRBD1, 7 bases. From germline, CDR1 is SQVTM and CDR2 ANQGSEA. CDR3 length equals 13 residues.

The J gene is TRBJ2-2, the V gene TRBV28; TRBD1 aligns across 9 bases. CDR1 is MDHEN and CDR2 is SYDVKM in the germline V gene. The V segment lost 7 bases and the J segment 5 bases; nucleotides outside the gene matches: 8. The CDR3 runs 15 residues. The CDR3: CASKSPGQGTGELFF. The CDR3 coding sequence is TGTGCCAGCAAGTCACCGGGACAGGGAACCGGGGAGCTGTTTTTT.

J is TRBJ2-5 and V is TRBV7-9; 9 bases align to TRBD1. Per the germline V gene, CDR1 is SEHNR and CDR2 is FQNEAQ (reference sequence). The CDR3 sequence is 14 residues long. The trim removed 5 bases at V and 3 bases at J, leaving 4 bases unmatched. The CDR3 coding sequence is TGTGCCAGCAGCAAATGGACAGGGGAAGAGACCCAGTACTTC. Translating it yields CASSKWTGEETQYF.

The chain joins TRBV7-6 to TRBJ2-7, with 8 bases fitting TRBD2. The germline gives CDR1 SGHVS, CDR2 FNYEAQ. The junction had 7 bases not matched to a gene; V was cut back by 0 bases and J by 9 bases. The CDR3 spans 14 residues. CDR3 DNA sequence: TGTGCCAGCAGCTTAGCGGCGGGAGGAGGCGGGCAGTACTTC. Protein product: CASSLAAGGGGQYF. Together with reference TRBV7-6 and TRBJ2-7, the CDR3 gives the full variable domain: GAGVSQSPRYKVTKRGQDVALRCDPISGHVSLYWYRQALGQGPEFLTYFNYEAQQDKSGLPNDRFSAERPEGSISTLTIQRTEQRDSAMYRCASSLAAGGGGQYFGPGTRLTVT.

This sequence joins TRBV6-2 or TRBV6-3 and TRBJ2-5, with unresolved D. Per germline, CDR1 MNHEY and CDR2 SVGEGT. Trimming removed 5 bases at V and 2 bases at J, with 18 bases between. The CDR3 loop spans 16 amino acids. CDR3 residues: CASSLSGFGVQETQYF. CDR3 in DNA: TGTGCCAGCAGTCTATCCGGGTTCGGCGTTCAAGAGACCCAGTACTTC.

The gene calls are TRBV9 and TRBJ1-2, with TRBD1 as a possible D gene (5 bases). Germline assignment: CDR1 SGDLS and CDR2 YYNGEE. CDR3 length: 14 residues. The germline V and J ends were trimmed by 0 bases and 4 bases, with 10 bases remaining between them. CDR3 in DNA: TGTGCCAGCAGCGTAGATGGGGGGAGCTATGGCTACACCTTC. Amino acid sequence: CASSVDGGSYGYTF.

This sequence joins TRBV14 and TRBJ2-7; the match to TRBD2 covers 7 bases. Germline CDR1 reads SGHDN; CDR2 reads FVKESK. The CDR3 is made up of 14 amino acids. V lost 4 bases and J lost 7; bases outside the gene matches: 10. In DNA, the CDR3 is TGTGCCAGCAGCCTAACCCGACTAGCCGGGGAGCAGTACTTC. It codes for CASSLTRLAGEQYF. The full variable domain, completed using reference TRBV14 and TRBJ2-7, is EAGVTQFPSHSVIEKGQTVTLRCDPISGHDNLYWYRRVMGKEIKFLLHFVKESKQDESGMPNNRFLAERTGGTYSTLKVQPAELEDSGVYFCASSLTRLAGEQYFGPGTRLTVT.

V and J are TRBV7-2 and TRBJ1-5; D might be TRBD1 (6 bases). The CDR3 has 17 residues. Germline lookup yields CDR1 SGHTA and CDR2 FQGNSA. The ends were cut back, 0 bases at V and 0 bases at J, with 12 bases in the middle. This CDR3 is CASSLARQEYSNQPQHF. The CDR3 DNA reads as TGTGCCAGCAGCTTAGCAAGACAGGAATATAGCAATCAGCCCCAGCATTTT.

This rearrangement joins TRBV19 to TRBJ1-1; D is possibly TRBD1 (6 bases). The length of the CDR3 is 12 residues. Germline V lookup: CDR1 LNHDA, CDR2 SQIVND (reference sequence). Trimming cost V 8 bases and J 6 bases, with 13 bases left between them. The DNA of the CDR3 is TGTGCCAGTGGGGGCCTAGGCTCTGAAGCTTTCTTT. As protein: CASGGLGSEAFF.

This clonotype was seen only a few times. The rearrangement joins TRBV7-2 to TRBJ1-3; TRBD1 matches 7 bases. CDR3 size: 15 residues. Trimming cost V 2 bases and J 4 bases; bases outside gene matches: 5. Germline CDR1 reads SGHTA; CDR2 reads FQGNSA. As DNA, the CDR3 is TGTGCCAGCAGCTTACCAGGGACAGAAGGAAACACCATATATTTT. This sequence encodes CASSLPGTEGNTIYF.

This clonotype was counted a few times. This chain joins TRBV6-1 and TRBJ2-4; D may be TRBD2 (6 bases). V was pared by 8 bases and J by 8 bases, with 19 bases between. Germline-derived CDR1 and CDR2 are MNHNS and SASEGT. This CDR3 region has 14 residues. The CDR3 sequence is CASGLARGSDIQYF. The CDR3 nucleotides read TGTGCCAGCGGGCTAGCGAGGGGATCTGACATTCAGTACTTC.

The chain employs TRBV3-1 and TRBJ2-3, with D maybe TRBD2 (5 bases). V shed 4 bases and J shed 2 bases, with 13 bases lying between them. This CDR3 is built from 15 residues. Looked up from germline, CDR1 is LGHDT and CDR2 is YNNKEL (reference sequence). The CDR3 loop is CASSPGGLDTDTQYF. CDR3 coding DNA: TGTGCCAGCAGCCCGGGCGGGTTGGACACAGATACGCAGTATTTT.

This clonotype occurred a few times. The chain uses TRBV5-1 and TRBJ1-1, with TRBD1 matching over 7 bases. The CDR3 spans 17 residues. The V segment lost 1 base and the J segment 2 bases; nucleotides outside the gene matches: 11. Germline CDR1 is SGHRS and CDR2 is YFSETQ. For the CDR3, the DNA is TGCGCCAGCAGCTTGAAGCCTATTACAGGGGAAAACACTGAAGCTTTCTTT. Protein sequence: CASSLKPITGENTEAFF.

This clonotype has a count of ten or more. This chain uses TRBV20-1 with TRBJ2-5; 10 bases match TRBD2. The J segment lost 4 bases and the V segment lost 2 bases, leaving 4 bases of the junction unmatched. This CDR3 comprises 14 residues. Looked up from germline, CDR1 is DFQATT and CDR2 is SNEGSKA (reference sequence). This CDR3 is CSARLAGVGETQYF. DNA of the CDR3: TGCAGTGCTAGACTAGCGGGAGTGGGAGAGACCCAGTACTTC.

J is TRBJ2-1 and V is TRBV27; the D gene is possibly TRBD2 (6 bases). The CDR3 sequence is 16 residues long. CDR1 is MNHEY and CDR2 is SMNVEV in the germline V gene (reference sequence). V lost 5 bases and J 5 bases, leaving 19 bases between the germline ends. In DNA, the CDR3 is TGTGCCAGCAGTCCTTTCTCGACGGGAGCTAACAATGAGCAGTTCTTC. Residues: CASSPFSTGANNEQFF.

This clonotype was found a few times. This chain links TRBV20-1 with TRBJ2-4; D gene uncertain. CDR3 length equals 15 residues. V was pared by 3 bases and J by 0 bases, with 12 bases between. Germline CDR1 is DFQATT and CDR2 is SNEGSKA (reference sequence). CDR3 loop: CSARSAHLAKNIQYF. In DNA, the CDR3 is TGCAGTGCTAGGTCAGCGCATCTAGCCAAAAACATTCAGTACTTC.

This clonotype has just a few counts. V usage is TRBV5-5 and J usage is TRBJ2-6; D could derive from TRBD1 or TRBD2 (5 bases each). Deletions cut 2 bases from V and 4 bases from J, with 13 bases between. CDR1 is SGHKS, CDR2 YYEKEE, per germline (reference sequence). The CDR3 spans 16 residues. The CDR3, as DNA: TGTGCCAGCAGCTTCTCCGGGACCCAAGGGGCCAACGTCCTGACTTTC. Residues: CASSFSGTQGANVLTF.

The chain combines TRBV20-1 with TRBJ2-1, with D possibly being TRBD1 or TRBD2 (5 bases each). CDR1 DFQATT and CDR2 SNEGSKA come from the germline V gene (reference sequence). Trimming left V 3 bases short and J 3 bases short, with 12 bases between. The CDR3 contains 14 residues. The DNA for the CDR3 is TGCAGTGCTAGGGGACCCAACTGCTACAATGAGCAGTTCTTC. Its translation: CSARGPNCYNEQFF.

The V call is TRBV6-1, the J call TRBJ2-1, with 8 bases aligning to TRBD1. The CDR3 is 16 residues long. Germline assignment: CDR1 MNHNS and CDR2 SASEGT. J was trimmed by 1 base and V by 7 bases; bases with no gene match: 9. The DNA for the CDR3 is TGTGCCAGCACCTCGCTGAGACAGGGGTCCTACAATGAGCAGTTCTTC. Encoded protein: CASTSLRQGSYNEQFF.